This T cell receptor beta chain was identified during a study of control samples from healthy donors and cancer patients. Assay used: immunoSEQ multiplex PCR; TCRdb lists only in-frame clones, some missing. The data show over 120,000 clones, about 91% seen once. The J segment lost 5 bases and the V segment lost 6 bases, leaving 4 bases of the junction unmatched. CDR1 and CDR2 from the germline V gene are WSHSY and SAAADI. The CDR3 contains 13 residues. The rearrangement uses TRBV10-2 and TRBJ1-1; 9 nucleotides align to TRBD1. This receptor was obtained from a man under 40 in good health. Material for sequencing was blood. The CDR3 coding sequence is TGCGCCAGCAGACAGGGGGCAAGAACTGAAGCTTTCTTT. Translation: CASRQGARTEAFF.